The 14 T cell receptor beta chains in this list originate from one sample, sequenced in a study of T cell repertoires in cytomegalovirus infection. TCRdb re-called the reads through MiXCR, storing one row per CDR3 protein. The table has around 170,000 distinct CDR3 sequences, approximately 15% seen once; the top ten hold about a quarter. Sample: PBMCs. The receptors here all came from a human donor in good health (CMV status not recorded). Some clones in this sample may be carry-over from other donors' samples.

This chain links TRBV11-1 with TRBJ1-2; a possible D gene is TRBD1 (5 bases). The CDR3 has 14 residues. Per germline, CDR1 SGHAT and CDR2 FQDESV (reference sequence). V was trimmed by 5 bases and J by 4 bases, leaving 14 bases between them. This CDR3 reads CASSPGRVGYGYTF. CDR3 bases: TGTGCCAGCAGCCCCGGCAGGGTTGGCTATGGCTACACCTTC.

In regard to this clonotype: A read error may explain this, as a much larger clone is one base away. The V and J genes are TRBV6-2 or TRBV6-3 and TRBJ2-2; D is ambiguous. Germline V CDR1 and CDR2: MNHEY, SVGEGT. CDR3 length: 12 residues. Between the trimmed V and J ends, which lost 0 bases and 5 bases, there was a span of 1 base. CDR3 nucleotide sequence: TGTGCCAGCAGTTACTCGACCGGGGAGCTGTTTTTT. It codes for CASSYSTGELFF.

V usage is TRBV19 and J usage is TRBJ2-5; a weak D match, TRBD1 (5 bases). The V end was cut by 0 bases, the J end by 0 bases, with 11 bases between. The CDR3 sequence is 16 residues long. The V gene's germline CDR1 is LNHDA and CDR2 SQIVND (reference sequence). The CDR3 is CASSIEKGMYQETQYF. CDR3 nucleotide sequence: TGTGCCAGTAGTATAGAAAAGGGGATGTACCAAGAGACCCAGTACTTC.

The chain uses TRBV20-1 and TRBJ1-5, with 7 bases matching TRBD1. The CDR3 is 13 residues long. CDR1 DFQATT and CDR2 SNEGSKA come from the germline V gene (reference sequence). V trimming: 7 bases; J trimming: 0 bases; junction bases outside the gene matches: 3. CDR3 sequence (DNA): TGCAGTGTCTGGGACAGTAGCAATCAGCCCCAGCATTTT. Amino acids: CSVWDSSNQPQHF.

Many counts were recorded for this clonotype. This chain connects TRBV7-2 to TRBJ2-7; tentative D call: TRBD2 (5 bases). This CDR3 is built from 15 residues. Germline V gives CDR1 SGHTA, CDR2 FQGNSA. Trimming removed 1 base from V and 0 bases from J, with 10 bases in between. As DNA, the CDR3 is TGTGCCAGCAGCTTAGAACTGAGCGGCTCCTACGAGCAGTACTTC. Protein product: CASSLELSGSYEQYF.

This clonotype was seen at least ten times. The chain combines TRBV28 with TRBJ2-3, with TRBD2 matching over 13 bases. This CDR3 spans 17 amino acids. With V trimmed by 6 bases and J by 4 bases, 10 bases remained unmatched. Per germline, CDR1 MDHEN and CDR2 SYDVKM. DNA for the CDR3: TGTGCCAGCAGCCCTTCCGGACTAGCGGGAGTGGCAGATACGCAGTATTTT. This codes for CASSPSGLAGVADTQYF.

At least ten counts were recorded for this clonotype. The CDR3: CASSLYTDRGSEKLFF. In nucleotides, the CDR3 is TGTGCCAGCAGCCTATATACAGACAGGGGGTCTGAAAAACTGTTTTTT. The chain uses TRBV7-2 and TRBJ1-4, with 9 bases aligning to TRBD1. The J segment lost 7 bases and the V segment lost 5 bases, leaving 11 bases of the junction unmatched. CDR3 length: 16 residues. Germline V gives CDR1 SGHTA, CDR2 FQGNSA.

This chain links TRBV6-2 or TRBV6-3 with TRBJ2-5, with a possible D match to TRBD2 (6 bases). Germline CDR1 and CDR2: MNHEY and SVGEGT. The V and J ends lost 2 bases and 2 bases respectively, with 24 bases between them. CDR3 length: 19 residues. Here the CDR3 reads CASSYPTRRVSRAQETQYF. In DNA form, the CDR3 reads TGTGCCAGCAGTTACCCAACCCGGAGGGTGTCACGAGCACAAGAGACCCAGTACTTC.

This rearrangement joins TRBV11-2 to TRBJ2-5, with TRBD2 matching over 16 bases. This CDR3 has 15 residues. The germline V gene encodes CDR1 SGHAT and CDR2 FQNNGV. V shed 4 bases, J shed 5 bases, and the junction held 1 base outside the gene matches. The CDR3 sequence is CASSSGLAGGETQYF. CDR3 coding DNA: TGTGCCAGCAGCTCGGGACTAGCGGGGGGGGAGACCCAGTACTTC.

This clonotype has more than one count but fewer than ten. V and J are TRBV5-5 and TRBJ2-3; D is possibly TRBD1 (6 bases). V lost 4 bases and J 2 bases, leaving 11 bases between the germline ends. The CDR3 covers 14 residues. Germline V gene lookup returns CDR1 SGHKS and CDR2 YYEKEE (reference sequence). The CDR3 here is CASSPDSTTDTQYF. Written as DNA, the CDR3 is TGTGCCAGCAGCCCGGACAGTACCACAGATACGCAGTATTTT.

This clonotype has ten or more counts. The chain couples TRBV7-2 to TRBJ1-1, with TRBD1 as a possible D gene (6 bases). Germline V CDR1 and CDR2: SGHTA, FQGNSA. The CDR3 runs to 16 residues. The V gene lost 6 bases and the J gene lost 0 bases, with 17 bases spanning the gap. The DNA for the CDR3 is TGTGCCAGCAGTCCCACAGGGCGGAAAATGAACACTGAAGCTTTCTTT. This translates into CASSPTGRKMNTEAFF.

This clonotype has at least ten counts. This chain connects TRBV7-6 to TRBJ1-4; D might be TRBD1 (5 bases). The CDR3 runs 14 residues. Trimming took 7 bases from V and 0 from J, leaving 9 bases between them. Germline CDR1 reads SGHVS; CDR2 reads FNYEAQ. The CDR3: CASKPGATNEKLFF. CDR3 nucleotide sequence: TGTGCCAGCAAGCCGGGGGCAACTAATGAAAAACTGTTTTTT.

This clonotype was detected only a few times. V is TRBV4-2 and J is TRBJ1-2, with a tentative D call TRBD1 (5 bases). V lost 4 bases and J 4 bases, leaving 13 bases between the germline ends. There are 14 residues in the CDR3. Germline values: CDR1 LGHNA, CDR2 YNFKEQ. The CDR3 DNA sequence: TGTGCCAGCAGCCCATCCGGGGCAGGCTATGGCTACACCTTC. This codes for CASSPSGAGYGYTF.

This sequence joins TRBV12-3 or TRBV12-4 and TRBJ1-1; 7 bases map to TRBD1. The trim removed 6 bases at V and 3 bases at J, leaving 10 bases unmatched. The CDR3 length is 15 residues. The CDR3 DNA reads as TGTGCCAGCAGACCACAGGGGTTGAAGGACACTGAAGCTTTCTTT. It translates to CASRPQGLKDTEAFF.